Below, 28 T cell receptor beta chains from the same sample are listed, as sequenced in a study of blood T cell repertoires in COVID-19. Assay used: immunoSEQ multiplex PCR; TCRdb lists only in-frame clones, some missing. The sample shows 85,000 to 95,000 clones, 75% to 90% of them seen only once. The sequencing sample was made of peripheral blood. The receptors come from a woman aged 80 or over with acute or convalescent COVID-19.

The V call is TRBV27, the J call TRBJ1-2; 9 nucleotides align to TRBD1. The germline gives CDR1 MNHEY, CDR2 SMNVEV (reference sequence). The CDR3 is 14 amino acids. The J segment lost 5 bases and the V segment lost 2 bases, leaving 3 bases of the junction unmatched. Written as DNA, the CDR3 is TGTGCCAGCAGTTTAGGACAGGGGTTTTATGGCTACACCTTC. This codes for CASSLGQGFYGYTF.

The chain couples TRBV5-4 to TRBJ2-3, with no clear D. The germline V gene has CDR1 SGHNT and CDR2 YYREEE (reference sequence). This CDR3 comprises 13 residues. V lost 0 bases to trimming and J lost 2 bases, with 4 bases between them. The CDR3 nucleotides read TGTGCCAGCAGCTTGGTACTCACAGATACGCAGTATTTT. It translates to CASSLVLTDTQYF.

The rearrangement joins TRBV19 to TRBJ2-7, with TRBD1 identical over 9 bases. This CDR3 is built from 14 residues. Germline lookup yields CDR1 LNHDA and CDR2 SQIVND (reference sequence). The V segment lost 5 bases and the J segment 4 bases; nucleotides outside the gene matches: 6. The CDR3 coding sequence is TGTGCCAGTAGTGAAGGGACAGGGTCTTACGAGCAGTACTTC. Amino acid sequence: CASSEGTGSYEQYF.

The rearrangement joins TRBV6-2 or TRBV6-3 to TRBJ2-2; 8 bases map to TRBD2. CDR3 length: 16 amino acids. With V trimmed by 4 bases and J by 13 bases, 17 bases remained unmatched. CDR1 and CDR2 from the germline V gene are MNHEY and SVGEGT. CDR3 DNA: TGTGCCAGCAGTTCCCGGGGTGGTAGCGGGGTCAGAGTGCTGTTTTTT. It encodes CASSSRGGSGVRVLFF.

The chain recombines TRBV4-2 with TRBJ2-7, with 7 bases fitting TRBD1. From germline, CDR1 is LGHNA and CDR2 YNFKEQ. V lost 4 bases and J lost 6; bases outside the gene matches: 9. This CDR3 is built from 14 residues. The CDR3 coding sequence is TGTGCCAGCAGCCGGTCAGGGGGAATCGGCGAGCAGTACTTC. This codes for CASSRSGGIGEQYF.

The chain couples TRBV5-1 to TRBJ1-2; D might be TRBD1 (6 bases). The CDR3 runs 14 residues. The germline V gene encodes CDR1 SGHRS and CDR2 YFSETQ. V shed 0 bases and J shed 7 bases, with 13 bases lying between them. CDR3 residues: CASSLEAGVGGYTF. The CDR3 nucleotides read TGCGCCAGCAGCTTGGAGGCAGGGGTTGGTGGCTACACCTTC. Full variable domain (missing parts from reference TRBV5-1 and TRBJ1-2): KAGVTQTPRYLIKTRGQQVTLSCSPISGHRSVSWYQQTPGQGLQFLFEYFSETQRNKGNFPGRFSGRQFSNSRSEMNVSTLELGDSALYLCASSLEAGVGGYTFGSGTRLTVV.

The rearrangement uses TRBV7-9 and TRBJ1-4, with 9 bases identical to TRBD1. Germline assignment: CDR1 SEHNR and CDR2 FQNEAQ (reference sequence). J was trimmed by 7 bases and V by 3 bases; bases with no gene match: 12. This CDR3 has 17 amino acids. The CDR3 DNA sequence: TGTGCCAGCAGCTTCCCCTACACAGGGGGCGCATCTGAAAAACTGTTTTTT. It specifies CASSFPYTGGASEKLFF.

This clone was detected only a few times. The chain carries TRBV18 and TRBJ1-3; no definite D call. This CDR3 has 14 amino acids. Trimming cost V 4 bases and J 0 bases, with 7 bases left between them. The germline V gene encodes CDR1 KGHSH and CDR2 LQKENI. The CDR3 DNA reads as TGTGCCAGCTCACACGGGAGCTCTGGAAACACCATATATTTT. Translating it yields CASSHGSSGNTIYF.

The chain is built from TRBV28 and TRBJ1-5; D possibly corresponds to TRBD1 (5 bases). Germline loops: CDR1 MDHEN, CDR2 SYDVKM. The germline V and J ends were trimmed by 6 bases and 4 bases, with 19 bases remaining between them. This CDR3 is 16 amino acids long. CDR3 loop: CASRLRDLYLNQPQHF. CDR3 coding DNA: TGTGCCAGCAGACTCCGGGACTTATATCTGAATCAGCCCCAGCATTTT.

The rearrangement links TRBV10-3 to TRBJ1-5; a possible D gene is TRBD1 (5 bases). The CDR3 has 12 amino acids. Germline V gives CDR1 ENHRY, CDR2 SYGVKD. V dropped 11 bases and J dropped 2 bases, with 10 bases sitting between them. The chain's CDR3 is CAVGGGNQPQHF. The CDR3 nucleotides are TGTGCCGTGGGGGGGGGCAATCAGCCCCAGCATTTT.

Here the CDR3 DNA reads TGTGCCAGCAGCGAGGGGACTAGCGGAGATACGCAGTATTTT. Protein sequence: CASSEGTSGDTQYF. The chain carries TRBV9 and TRBJ2-3; 11 bases line up with TRBD2. This CDR3 region has 14 residues. V lost 3 bases, J lost 5 bases, and 2 bases stayed unmatched. Germline V CDR1 and CDR2: SGDLS, YYNGEE.

The chain couples TRBV5-6 to TRBJ1-2, with 7 positions matching TRBD1. Germline V gives CDR1 SGHDT, CDR2 YYEEEE. The length of the CDR3 is 15 residues. With V trimmed by 1 base and J by 6 bases, 9 bases remained unmatched. CDR3 loop: CASSLWQTGWNGYTF. As DNA, the CDR3 is TGTGCCAGCAGCTTGTGGCAGACAGGGTGGAATGGCTACACCTTC.

This rearrangement joins TRBV29-1 to TRBJ2-3; D may be TRBD2 (5 bases). In germline, CDR1 is SQVTM, CDR2 ANQGSEA. The CDR3 runs 15 residues. Trimming cost V 0 bases and J 1 base, with 11 bases left between them. CDR3 sequence: CSVEERSGGTDTQYF. As DNA, the CDR3 is TGCAGCGTTGAAGAACGTTCCGGGGGCACAGATACGCAGTATTTT.

This chain links TRBV2 with TRBJ2-7, with 8 nucleotides matching TRBD2. Germline V gives CDR1 SNHLY, CDR2 FYNNEI. The J segment lost 0 bases and the V segment lost 7 bases, leaving 8 bases of the junction unmatched. CDR3 length: 15 amino acids. The CDR3: CASTGGGWYSYEQYF. The CDR3 coding sequence is TGTGCCAGCACGGGCGGGGGGTGGTACTCCTACGAGCAGTACTTC.

The J gene is TRBJ2-1, the V gene TRBV5-4; possibly TRBD1 for D (6 bases). Germline V gives CDR1 SGHNT, CDR2 YYREEE (reference sequence). The V gene lost 4 bases and the J gene lost 13 bases, with 18 bases spanning the gap. This CDR3 comprises 13 residues. CDR3 loop: CASSLGATTDQFF. CDR3 nucleotide sequence: TGTGCCAGCAGCCTGGGGGCCACCACCGACCAGTTCTTC. The complete variable domain, with remaining parts taken from reference TRBV5-4 and TRBJ2-1, reads ETGVTQSPTHLIKTRGQQVTLRCSSQSGHNTVSWYQQALGQGPQFIFQYYREEENGRGNFPPRFSGLQFPNYSSELNVNALELDDSALYLCASSLGATTDQFFGPGTRLTVL.

The chain joins TRBV5-1 to TRBJ2-1; 11 positions agree with TRBD2. CDR1 and CDR2 from the germline V gene are SGHRS and YFSETQ. The CDR3 length is 15 residues. Trimming took 4 bases from V and 3 from J; bases not matched to a gene: 3. As DNA, the CDR3 is TGCGCCAGCAGCACGGGACTAGCGGACTACAATGAGCAGTTCTTC. Translated, it gives CASSTGLADYNEQFF. The full variable domain, with the rest looked up from reference TRBV5-1 and TRBJ2-1, is KAGVTQTPRYLIKTRGQQVTLSCSPISGHRSVSWYQQTPGQGLQFLFEYFSETQRNKGNFPGRFSGRQFSNSRSEMNVSTLELGDSALYLCASSTGLADYNEQFFGPGTRLTVL.

This clone has only one observation. The gene calls are TRBV19 and TRBJ1-5; maybe TRBD1 (6 bases). The CDR3 runs to 17 residues. V gave up 4 bases and J gave up 4 bases, with 20 bases separating them. Germline V gene lookup returns CDR1 LNHDA and CDR2 SQIVND (reference sequence). CDR3 sequence: CASSKNYRADRNQPQHF. The CDR3 bases are TGTGCCAGTAGTAAAAATTACAGGGCTGATAGGAATCAGCCCCAGCATTTT.

The J gene is TRBJ2-3, the V gene TRBV12-5; maybe TRBD2 (5 bases). Deletions cut 1 base from V and 4 bases from J, with 9 bases between. The germline V gene has CDR1 LGHNT and CDR2 FRNRAP. The CDR3 is made up of 14 amino acids. The CDR3 loop is CASGLERASDTQYF. The CDR3 DNA reads TGTGCTAGTGGTTTGGAGAGGGCCTCAGATACGCAGTATTTT.

The chain combines TRBV18 with TRBJ2-5; D possibly corresponds to TRBD1 (6 bases). CDR1 is KGHSH, CDR2 LQKENI, per germline. The V gene lost 0 bases and the J gene lost 0 bases, with 8 bases spanning the gap. This CDR3 region has 15 residues. The CDR3 here is CASSPPAGDQETQYF. The CDR3 DNA reads TGTGCCAGCTCACCACCAGCAGGGGACCAAGAGACCCAGTACTTC. The variable domain in full, completed from reference TRBV18 and TRBJ2-5, reads NAGVMQNPRHLVRRRGQEARLRCSPMKGHSHVYWYRQLPEEGLKFMVYLQKENIIDESGMPKERFSAEFPKEGPSILRIQQVVRGDSAAYFCASSPPAGDQETQYFGPGTRLLVL.

The V and J genes are TRBV12-1 and TRBJ1-4; the table's D call, TRBD1, has no DNA check behind it. TRBV12-1 is a known pseudogene. The CDR3 loop spans 18 amino acids. CDR3 amino acids: CASSFWLGQGFSNEKLFF. In nucleotides, the CDR3 is TGTGCCAGCAGCTTTTGGCTTGGACAGGGATTCTCTAACGAAAAACTGTTTTTT.

This chain's CDR3 is CASKDGSSYEQYF. The CDR3, as DNA: TGCGCCAGCAAGGACGGGAGCTCCTACGAGCAGTACTTC. This chain uses TRBV10-2 with TRBJ2-7; D is possibly TRBD2 (6 bases). Germline V gives CDR1 WSHSY, CDR2 SAAADI. The CDR3 consists of 13 residues. The V end lost 7 bases, the J end lost 0 bases, and 10 bases lay between the germline ends.

The chain links TRBV5-4 to TRBJ2-3; 7 bases are a match to TRBD2. Trimming cost V 0 bases and J 1 base; bases outside gene matches: 5. The length of the CDR3 is 16 residues. Germline V gene lookup returns CDR1 SGHNT and CDR2 YYREEE (reference sequence). This CDR3 reads CASSLGAGRGTDTQYF. The DNA of the CDR3 is TGTGCCAGCAGCTTGGGGGCAGGGAGGGGCACAGATACGCAGTATTTT.

The V call is TRBV5-5, the J call TRBJ1-6; a possible D gene is TRBD1 (5 bases). The germline gives CDR1 SGHKS, CDR2 YYEKEE (reference sequence). Trimming stripped 0 bases from V and 10 bases from J, with 14 bases between. The CDR3 is 15 amino acids. CDR3 in DNA: TGTGCCAGCAGCTTGGAGCAGGGACTAGGGTCACCCCTCCACTTT. The encoded protein is CASSLEQGLGSPLHF.

The V call is TRBV9, the J call TRBJ2-3; the D is unclear. The CDR3 loop spans 15 amino acids. Trimming shortened V by 1 base and J by 3 bases, and 12 bases separated the two germline ends. The germline V gene has CDR1 SGDLS and CDR2 YYNGEE. DNA for the CDR3: TGTGCCAGCAGCGTAACCGGGTATACAACAGATACGCAGTATTTT. This encodes CASSVTGYTTDTQYF.

Concerning this clone itself: Other DNA sequences in the same sample also yield this CDR3. The J gene is TRBJ2-2, the V gene TRBV29-1, with 7 nucleotides matching TRBD2. The CDR3 runs to 17 residues. Per the germline V gene, CDR1 is SQVTM and CDR2 is ANQGSEA. The V and J ends lost 0 bases and 1 base, in that order; junction bases with no gene match: 8. The CDR3 sequence: CSVEENFWGGNTGELFF. Here the CDR3 DNA reads TGCAGCGTTGAAGAGAACTTTTGGGGGGGGAACACCGGGGAGCTGTTTTTT.

The genes are TRBV5-1 and TRBJ2-7; D might be TRBD1 (5 bases). The germline V gene has CDR1 SGHRS and CDR2 YFSETQ. The V and J ends lost 0 bases and 4 bases respectively, with 14 bases between them. The CDR3 consists of 15 residues. CDR3 in DNA: TGCGCCAGCAGCTTGGGGCAGGGTCGATTGTACGAGCAGTACTTC. This encodes CASSLGQGRLYEQYF.

This clone has a handful of counts. The chain employs TRBV7-9 and TRBJ1-3; D not resolved. V was trimmed by 10 bases and J by 8 bases, leaving 15 bases between them. The CDR3 has 12 residues. Looked up from germline, CDR1 is SEHNR and CDR2 is FQNEAQ (reference sequence). The CDR3: CAKTYGEDTIYF. CDR3 coding DNA: TGTGCCAAAACTTATGGGGAGGACACCATATATTTT. Variable domain in full (rest from reference TRBV7-9 and TRBJ1-3): DTGVSQNPRHKITKRGQNVTFRCDPISEHNRLYWYRQTLGQGPEFLTYFQNEAQLEKSRLLSDRFSAERPKGSFSTLEIQRTEQGDSAMYLCAKTYGEDTIYFGEGSWLTVV.

The chain employs TRBV28 and TRBJ1-3; 7 nucleotides align to TRBD1. V lost 6 bases, J lost 0 bases, and 11 bases stayed unmatched. Germline CDR1 reads MDHEN; CDR2 reads SYDVKM. The CDR3 sequence is 17 residues long. This CDR3 is CASRDPGQRYSGNTIYF. The CDR3 nucleotides are TGTGCCAGCAGGGATCCGGGACAGAGATACTCTGGAAACACCATATATTTT.